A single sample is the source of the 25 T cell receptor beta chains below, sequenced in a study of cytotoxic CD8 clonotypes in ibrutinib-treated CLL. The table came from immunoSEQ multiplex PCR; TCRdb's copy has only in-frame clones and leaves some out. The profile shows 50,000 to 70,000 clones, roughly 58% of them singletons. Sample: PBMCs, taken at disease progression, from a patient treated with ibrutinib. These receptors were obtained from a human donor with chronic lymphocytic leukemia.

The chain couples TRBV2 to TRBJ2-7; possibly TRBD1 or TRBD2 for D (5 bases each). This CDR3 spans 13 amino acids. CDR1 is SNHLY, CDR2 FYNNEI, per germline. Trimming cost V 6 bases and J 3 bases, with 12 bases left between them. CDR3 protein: CASRRDGHYEQYF. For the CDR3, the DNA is TGTGCCAGCAGGAGGGACGGACACTACGAGCAGTACTTC.

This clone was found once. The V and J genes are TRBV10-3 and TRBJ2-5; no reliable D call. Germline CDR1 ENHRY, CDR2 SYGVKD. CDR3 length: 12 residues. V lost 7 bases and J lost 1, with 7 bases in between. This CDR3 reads CAIMGLQETQYF. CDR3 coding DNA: TGTGCCATCATGGGCCTCCAAGAGACCCAGTACTTC.

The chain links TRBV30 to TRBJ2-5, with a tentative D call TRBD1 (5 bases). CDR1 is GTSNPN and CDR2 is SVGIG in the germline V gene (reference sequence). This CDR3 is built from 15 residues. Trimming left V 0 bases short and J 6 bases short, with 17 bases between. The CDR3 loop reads CAWSVGVQGFKTQYF. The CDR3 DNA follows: TGTGCCTGGAGTGTAGGTGTTCAGGGCTTCAAGACCCAGTACTTC.

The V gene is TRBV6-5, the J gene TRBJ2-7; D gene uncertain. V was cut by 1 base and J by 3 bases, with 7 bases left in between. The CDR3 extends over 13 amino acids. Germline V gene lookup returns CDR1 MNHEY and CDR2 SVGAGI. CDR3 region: CASSYLRNYEQYF. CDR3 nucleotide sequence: TGTGCCAGCAGTTACTTACGGAACTACGAGCAGTACTTC.

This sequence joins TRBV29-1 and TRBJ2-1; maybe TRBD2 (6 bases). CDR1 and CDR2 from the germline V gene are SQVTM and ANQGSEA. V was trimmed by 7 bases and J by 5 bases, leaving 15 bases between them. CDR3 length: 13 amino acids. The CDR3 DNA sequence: TGCAGCGCCGGGGGTCCCCCTCACAATGAGCAGTTCTTC. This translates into CSAGGPPHNEQFF.

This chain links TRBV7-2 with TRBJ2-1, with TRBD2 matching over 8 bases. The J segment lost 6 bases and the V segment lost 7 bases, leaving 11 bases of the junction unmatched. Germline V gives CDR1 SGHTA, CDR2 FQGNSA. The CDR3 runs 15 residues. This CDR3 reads CASTPVGGAGNEQFF. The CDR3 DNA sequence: TGTGCCAGCACCCCGGTCGGGGGGGCTGGCAATGAGCAGTTCTTC.

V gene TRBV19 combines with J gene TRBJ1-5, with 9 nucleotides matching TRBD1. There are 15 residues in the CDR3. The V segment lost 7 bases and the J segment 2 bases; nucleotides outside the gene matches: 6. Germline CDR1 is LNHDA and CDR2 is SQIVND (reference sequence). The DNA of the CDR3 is TGTGCCAGTATCCCGGGACAGGGCGGCAATCAGCCCCAGCATTTT. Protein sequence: CASIPGQGGNQPQHF.

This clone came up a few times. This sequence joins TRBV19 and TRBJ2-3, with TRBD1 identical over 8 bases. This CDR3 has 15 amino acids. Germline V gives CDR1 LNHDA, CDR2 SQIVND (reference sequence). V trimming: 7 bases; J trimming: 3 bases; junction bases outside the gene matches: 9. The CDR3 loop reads CASTRGRGLTDTQYF. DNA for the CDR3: TGTGCCAGTACCCGAGGCAGGGGGCTGACAGATACGCAGTATTTT.

The CDR3 region has the DNA TGTGCCAGCGGATATACCCTAGGGGCATATTACACCTTC. It translates to CASGYTLGAYYTF. This sequence joins TRBV2 and TRBJ1-2; TRBD1 might be the D (5 bases). The CDR3 sequence is 13 residues long. CDR1 SNHLY and CDR2 FYNNEI come from the germline V gene. V was pared by 8 bases and J by 11 bases, with 21 bases between.

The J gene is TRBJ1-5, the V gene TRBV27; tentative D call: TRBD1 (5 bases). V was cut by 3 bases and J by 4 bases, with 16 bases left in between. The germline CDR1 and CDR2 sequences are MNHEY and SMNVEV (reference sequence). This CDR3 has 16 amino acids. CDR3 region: CASSLAGTAKNQPQHF. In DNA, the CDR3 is TGTGCCAGCAGTTTGGCCGGGACGGCTAAGAATCAGCCCCAGCATTTT.

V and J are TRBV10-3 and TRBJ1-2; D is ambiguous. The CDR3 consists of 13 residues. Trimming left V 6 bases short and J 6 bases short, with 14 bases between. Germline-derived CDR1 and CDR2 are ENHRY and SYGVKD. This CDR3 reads CAISLMDGNGYTF. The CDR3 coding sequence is TGTGCCATCAGCCTTATGGACGGAAATGGCTACACCTTC.

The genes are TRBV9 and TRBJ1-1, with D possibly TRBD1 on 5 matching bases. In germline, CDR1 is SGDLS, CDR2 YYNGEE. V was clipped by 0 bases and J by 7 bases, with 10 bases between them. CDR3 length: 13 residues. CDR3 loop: CASSVVQGREAFF. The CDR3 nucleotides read TGTGCCAGCAGCGTAGTTCAGGGTCGTGAAGCTTTCTTT.

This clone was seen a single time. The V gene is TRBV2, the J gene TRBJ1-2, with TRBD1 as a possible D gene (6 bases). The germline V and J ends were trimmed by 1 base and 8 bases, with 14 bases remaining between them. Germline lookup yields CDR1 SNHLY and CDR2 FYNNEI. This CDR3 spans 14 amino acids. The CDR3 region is CASSEGQGFGGYTF. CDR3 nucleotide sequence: TGTGCCAGCAGTGAAGGTCAGGGGTTTGGAGGCTACACCTTC.

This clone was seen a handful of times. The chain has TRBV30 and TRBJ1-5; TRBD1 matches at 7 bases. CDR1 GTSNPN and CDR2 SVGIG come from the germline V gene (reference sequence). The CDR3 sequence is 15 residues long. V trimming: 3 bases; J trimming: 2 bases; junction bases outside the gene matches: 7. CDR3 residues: CAWSQGGSGNQPQHF. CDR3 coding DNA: TGTGCCTGGAGCCAAGGGGGCTCGGGCAATCAGCCCCAGCATTTT.

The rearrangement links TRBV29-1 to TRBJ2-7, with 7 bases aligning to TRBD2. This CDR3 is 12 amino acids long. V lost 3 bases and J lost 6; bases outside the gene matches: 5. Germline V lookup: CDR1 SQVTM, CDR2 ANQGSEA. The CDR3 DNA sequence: TGCAGCGTTGAGCGGGGGATAGGCGAGCAGTACTTC. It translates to CSVERGIGEQYF.

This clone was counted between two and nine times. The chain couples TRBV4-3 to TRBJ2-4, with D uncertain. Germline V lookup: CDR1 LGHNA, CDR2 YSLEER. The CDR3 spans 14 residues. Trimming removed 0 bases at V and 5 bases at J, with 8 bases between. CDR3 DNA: TGCGCCAGCAGCCAAGATCGAGCGCAAAACATTCAGTACTTC. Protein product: CASSQDRAQNIQYF.

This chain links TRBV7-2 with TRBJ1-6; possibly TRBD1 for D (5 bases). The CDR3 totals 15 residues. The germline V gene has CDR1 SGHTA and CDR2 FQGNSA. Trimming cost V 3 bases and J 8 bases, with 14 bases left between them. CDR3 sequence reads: CASSFQGSTDSPLHF. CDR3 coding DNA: TGTGCCAGCAGCTTTCAGGGTTCGACGGATTCACCCCTCCACTTT.

CDR3 sequence reads: CASSIGGDNEQFF. The CDR3 DNA is TGTGCCAGTAGTATAGGTGGGGACAATGAGCAGTTCTTC. This chain joins TRBV19 and TRBJ2-1; D is unclear. CDR1 is LNHDA and CDR2 is SQIVND in the germline V gene (reference sequence). This CDR3 is 13 amino acids long. V lost 1 base and J 5 bases, leaving 6 bases between the germline ends.

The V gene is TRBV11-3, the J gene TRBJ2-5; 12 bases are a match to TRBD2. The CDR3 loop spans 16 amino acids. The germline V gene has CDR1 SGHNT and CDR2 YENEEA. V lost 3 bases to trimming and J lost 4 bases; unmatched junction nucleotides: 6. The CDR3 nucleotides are TGTGCCAGCAGCTTGACTAGCGGGGGAGCAGTAGAGACCCAGTACTTC. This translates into CASSLTSGGAVETQYF.

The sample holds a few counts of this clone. CDR3 DNA sequence: TGTGCCAGCAGTTACCTGGGGGATCAGCCCCAGCATTTT. Translated: CASSYLGDQPQHF. The J gene is TRBJ1-5, the V gene TRBV6-6, with D maybe TRBD1 (5 bases). V lost 2 bases and J 5 bases, leaving 7 bases between the germline ends. Per germline, CDR1 MNHNY and CDR2 SVGAGI (reference sequence). The length of the CDR3 is 13 residues.

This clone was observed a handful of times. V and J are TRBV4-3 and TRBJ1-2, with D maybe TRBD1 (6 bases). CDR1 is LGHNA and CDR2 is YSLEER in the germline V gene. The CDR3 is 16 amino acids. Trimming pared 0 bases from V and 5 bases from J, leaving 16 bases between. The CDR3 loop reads CASSQDLGQPAYGYTF. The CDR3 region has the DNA TGCGCCAGCAGCCAAGATCTAGGACAGCCCGCTTATGGCTACACCTTC.

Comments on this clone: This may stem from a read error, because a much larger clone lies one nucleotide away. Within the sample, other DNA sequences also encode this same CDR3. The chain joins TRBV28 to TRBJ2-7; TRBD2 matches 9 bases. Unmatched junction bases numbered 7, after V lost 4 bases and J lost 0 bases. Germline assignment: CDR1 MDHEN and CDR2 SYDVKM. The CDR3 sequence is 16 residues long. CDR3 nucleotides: TGTGCCAGCAGTTCCCGAGGTAGCGGGAGCTCCTACGAGCAGTACTTC. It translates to CASSSRGSGSSYEQYF.

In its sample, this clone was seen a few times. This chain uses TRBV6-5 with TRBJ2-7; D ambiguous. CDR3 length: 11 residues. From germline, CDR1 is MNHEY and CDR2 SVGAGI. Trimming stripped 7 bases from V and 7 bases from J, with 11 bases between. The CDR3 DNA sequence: TGTGCCAGCAAGGGTCAGAGGGAGCAGTACTTC. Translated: CASKGQREQYF.

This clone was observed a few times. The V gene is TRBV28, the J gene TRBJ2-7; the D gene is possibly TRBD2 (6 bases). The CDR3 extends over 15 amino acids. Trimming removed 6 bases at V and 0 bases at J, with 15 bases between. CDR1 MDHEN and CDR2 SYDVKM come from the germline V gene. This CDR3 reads CASRFQGLSSYEQYF. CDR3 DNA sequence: TGTGCCAGCAGGTTCCAGGGACTGAGCTCCTACGAGCAGTACTTC.

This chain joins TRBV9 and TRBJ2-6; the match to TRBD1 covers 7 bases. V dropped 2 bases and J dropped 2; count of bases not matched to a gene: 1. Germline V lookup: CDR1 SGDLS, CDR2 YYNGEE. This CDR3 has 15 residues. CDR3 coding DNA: TGTGCCAGCAGCGTTACAGGGGCTGGGGCCAACGTCCTGACTTTC. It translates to CASSVTGAGANVLTF.